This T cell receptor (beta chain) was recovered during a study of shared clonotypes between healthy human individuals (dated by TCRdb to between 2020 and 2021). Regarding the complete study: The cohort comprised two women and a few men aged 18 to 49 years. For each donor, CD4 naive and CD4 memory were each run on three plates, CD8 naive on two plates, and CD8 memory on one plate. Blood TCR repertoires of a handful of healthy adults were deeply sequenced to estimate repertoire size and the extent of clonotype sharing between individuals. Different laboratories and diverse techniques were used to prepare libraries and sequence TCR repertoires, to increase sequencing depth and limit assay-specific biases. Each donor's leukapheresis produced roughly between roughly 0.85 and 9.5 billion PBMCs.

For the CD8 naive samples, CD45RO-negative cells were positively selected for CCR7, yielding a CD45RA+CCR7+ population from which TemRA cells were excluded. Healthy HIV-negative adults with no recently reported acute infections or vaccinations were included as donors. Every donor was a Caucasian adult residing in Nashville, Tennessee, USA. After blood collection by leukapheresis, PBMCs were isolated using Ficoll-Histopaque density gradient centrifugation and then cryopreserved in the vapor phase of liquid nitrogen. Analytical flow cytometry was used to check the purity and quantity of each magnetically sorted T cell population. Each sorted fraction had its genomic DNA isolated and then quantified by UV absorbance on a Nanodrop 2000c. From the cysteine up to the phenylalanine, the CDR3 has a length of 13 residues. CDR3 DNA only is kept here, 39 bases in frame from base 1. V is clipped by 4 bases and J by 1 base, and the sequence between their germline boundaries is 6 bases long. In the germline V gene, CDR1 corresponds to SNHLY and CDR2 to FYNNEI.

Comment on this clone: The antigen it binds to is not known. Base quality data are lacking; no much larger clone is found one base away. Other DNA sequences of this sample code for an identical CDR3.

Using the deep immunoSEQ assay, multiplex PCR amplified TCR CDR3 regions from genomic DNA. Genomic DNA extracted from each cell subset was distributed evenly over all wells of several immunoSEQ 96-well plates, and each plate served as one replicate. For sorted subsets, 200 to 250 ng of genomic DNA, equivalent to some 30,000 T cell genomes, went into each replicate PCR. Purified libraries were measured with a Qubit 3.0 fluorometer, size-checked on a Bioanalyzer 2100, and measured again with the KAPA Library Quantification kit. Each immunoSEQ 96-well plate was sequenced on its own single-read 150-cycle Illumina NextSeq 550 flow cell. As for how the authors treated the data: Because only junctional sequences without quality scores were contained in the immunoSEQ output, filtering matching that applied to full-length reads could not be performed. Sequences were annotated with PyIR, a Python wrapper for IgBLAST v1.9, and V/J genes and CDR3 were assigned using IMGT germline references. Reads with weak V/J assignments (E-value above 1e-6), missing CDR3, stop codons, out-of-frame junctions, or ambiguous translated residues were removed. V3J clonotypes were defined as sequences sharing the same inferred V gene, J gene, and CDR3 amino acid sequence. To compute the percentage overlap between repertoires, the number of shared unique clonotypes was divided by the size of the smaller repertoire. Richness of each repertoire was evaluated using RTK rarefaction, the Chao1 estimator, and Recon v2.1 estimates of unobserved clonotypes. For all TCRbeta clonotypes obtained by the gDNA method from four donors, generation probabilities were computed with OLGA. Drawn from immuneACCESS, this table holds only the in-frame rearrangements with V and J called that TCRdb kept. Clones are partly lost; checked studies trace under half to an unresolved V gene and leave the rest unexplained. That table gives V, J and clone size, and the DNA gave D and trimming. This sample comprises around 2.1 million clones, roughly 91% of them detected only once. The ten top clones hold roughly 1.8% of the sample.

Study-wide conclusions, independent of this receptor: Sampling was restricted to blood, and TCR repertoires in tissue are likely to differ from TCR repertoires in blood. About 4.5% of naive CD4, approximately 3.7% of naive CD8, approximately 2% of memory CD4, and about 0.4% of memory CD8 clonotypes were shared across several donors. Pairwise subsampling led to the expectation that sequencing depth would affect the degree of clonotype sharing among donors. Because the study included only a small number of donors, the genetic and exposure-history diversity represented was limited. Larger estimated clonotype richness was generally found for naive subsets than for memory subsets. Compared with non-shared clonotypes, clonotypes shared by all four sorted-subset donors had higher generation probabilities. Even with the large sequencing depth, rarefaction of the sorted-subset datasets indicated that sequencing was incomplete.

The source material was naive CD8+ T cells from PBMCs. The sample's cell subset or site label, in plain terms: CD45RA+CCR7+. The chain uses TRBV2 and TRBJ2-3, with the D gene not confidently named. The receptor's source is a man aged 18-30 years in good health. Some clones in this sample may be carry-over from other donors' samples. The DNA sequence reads TGTGCCAGCAGTGGTGGGGGCACAGATACGCAGTATTTT. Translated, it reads CASSGGGTDTQYF.